The 27 T cell receptor beta chains listed next were all sequenced from one sample in a study of beta chain features in type 1 diabetes. Study-wide results and caveats: All four CD4+ subsets from Type 1 diabetes patients carried moderately but significantly shorter TCRB CDR3s.

These receptors are not linked to any known antigen. Expressed TCRB transcripts were sequenced because the isolated RNA had all been reverse transcribed beforehand. Clones were sequenced by immunoSEQ multiplex PCR, and TCRdb holds only the in-frame ones, with some missing. The profile shows some 240,000 clones, around 16% of them singletons. Input material: naive CD4+ T cells from blood. The receptor source for this set is a man aged 30-40 years with type 1 diabetes.

Points on this clone: Other DNA sequences in the sample encode the same CDR3. The chain has TRBV7-2 and TRBJ2-5, with TRBD1 matching 8 bases. J was trimmed by 2 bases and V by 5 bases; bases with no gene match: 1. This CDR3 has 13 residues. Germline values: CDR1 SGHTA, CDR2 FQGNSA. The CDR3 sequence: CASSRDRQETQYF. The CDR3 coding sequence is TGTGCCAGCAGCCGGGACAGGCAAGAGACCCAGTACTTC.

This clone was detected only a few times. This rearrangement joins TRBV27 to TRBJ1-2; maybe TRBD1 (5 bases). This CDR3 contains 16 residues. Germline-derived CDR1 and CDR2 are MNHEY and SMNVEV (reference sequence). Deletions cut 8 bases from V and 13 bases from J, with 32 bases between. The chain's CDR3 is CASGLPLGRELSGATF. The CDR3 DNA follows: TGTGCCAGCGGGCTCCCCCTAGGAAGGGAACTCTCTGGGGCCACCTTC.

This clone has a handful of counts. Here the CDR3 reads CSAGPGYGYTF. CDR3 coding DNA: TGCAGTGCCGGACCAGGCTATGGCTACACCTTC. This chain uses TRBV20-1 with TRBJ1-2; D is undetermined. V lost 6 bases, J lost 4 bases, and 9 bases lay in between. Germline V gene sequence: CDR1 DFQATT, CDR2 SNEGSKA (reference sequence). There are 11 residues in the CDR3.

The genes are TRBV2 and TRBJ1-2; no reliable D call. This CDR3 region has 11 residues. Germline V gives CDR1 SNHLY, CDR2 FYNNEI. Trimming shortened V by 9 bases and J by 5 bases, and 10 bases separated the two germline ends. CDR3 DNA: TGTGCCAGTGGAGCGACATATGGCTACACCTTC. This gives the protein CASGATYGYTF.

The rearrangement joins TRBV29-1 to TRBJ2-7; D not certain. Trimming removed 1 base from V and 0 bases from J, with 10 bases in between. CDR1 is SQVTM and CDR2 is ANQGSEA in the germline V gene. CDR3 length: 14 amino acids. The CDR3 reads CSVEGPKSSYEQYF. The DNA of the CDR3 is TGCAGCGTTGAAGGTCCGAAGAGCTCCTACGAGCAGTACTTC.

For the CDR3, the DNA is TGTGCCAGCAGCGATGACAGGGGGTATGGCTACACCTTC. Its translation is CASSDDRGYGYTF. The gene calls are TRBV9 and TRBJ1-2, with 9 bases that match TRBD1. This CDR3 comprises 13 residues. Germline V gene sequence: CDR1 SGDLS, CDR2 YYNGEE. Trimming at V came to 3 bases and at J to 5 bases, leaving 2 bases not matched to a gene.

CDR3 coding DNA: TGTGCCATCAGGGAGGGTGGCGAGACCCAGTACTTC. This encodes CAIREGGETQYF. The chain joins TRBV10-3 to TRBJ2-5, with D tentatively TRBD2 (6 bases). V dropped 6 bases and J dropped 5 bases, with 10 bases sitting between them. This CDR3 is built from 12 residues. The germline V gene encodes CDR1 ENHRY and CDR2 SYGVKD.

This sequence joins TRBV9 and TRBJ2-7, with TRBD2 matching over 10 bases. The CDR3 runs to 16 residues. Germline CDR1 reads SGDLS; CDR2 reads YYNGEE. J lost 9 bases, V lost 0 bases, and 12 bases had no gene match. CDR3 protein: CASSVVAGLAPVGQYF. In DNA, the CDR3 is TGTGCCAGCAGCGTAGTAGCGGGACTAGCGCCCGTAGGGCAGTACTTC.

This clone was seen more than once but under ten times. The same CDR3 is also encoded by other DNA sequences in this sample. The chain couples TRBV29-1 to TRBJ1-4; perhaps TRBD1 as D (5 bases). V was trimmed by 3 bases and J by 5 bases, leaving 7 bases between them. This CDR3 spans 12 amino acids. Germline CDR1 and CDR2: SQVTM and ANQGSEA. The CDR3 loop is CSVESGNEKLFF. CDR3 DNA sequence: TGCAGCGTTGAGTCAGGGAATGAAAAACTGTTTTTT.

The V and J genes are TRBV7-9 and TRBJ2-3, with D possibly TRBD1 on 6 matching bases. This CDR3 region has 15 residues. Germline V gene data show CDR1 as SEHNR and CDR2 as FQNEAQ (reference sequence). V was trimmed by 2 bases and J by 6 bases, leaving 15 bases between them. The CDR3 spells CASSLSRAQGDTQYF. The CDR3 nucleotides read TGTGCCAGCAGCTTATCAAGGGCCCAGGGGGATACGCAGTATTTT.

This clone appeared a single time. The J gene is TRBJ1-3, the V gene TRBV30; 10 bases map to TRBD1. The ends lost 2 bases at V and 3 bases at J; junction bases unmatched: 7. The CDR3 is 16 amino acids. CDR1 is GTSNPN, CDR2 SVGIG, per germline (reference sequence). The DNA for the CDR3 is TGTGCCTGGAGTAGACCGGGACAGGGGATTGGAAACACCATATATTTT. As protein: CAWSRPGQGIGNTIYF. The full variable domain, rest sourced from reference TRBV30 and TRBJ1-3, is SQTIHQWPATLVQPVGSPLSLECTVEGTSNPNLYWYRQAAGRGLQLLFYSVGIGQISSEVPQNLSASRPQDRQFILSSKKLLLSDSGFYLCAWSRPGQGIGNTIYFGEGSWLTVV.

This chain connects TRBV18 to TRBJ2-4; D call uncertain. Germline V CDR1 and CDR2: KGHSH, LQKENI. The CDR3 covers 14 residues. V was shortened by 1 base and J by 5 bases, with 9 bases between the two germline ends. CDR3 DNA: TGTGCCAGCTCACCACAAGGCAATCAAAACATTCAGTACTTC. Its protein product is CASSPQGNQNIQYF.

On this clone itself: A much larger clone is a single base away; this may be a read error. Other DNA sequences in this sample translate to the same CDR3. The J gene is TRBJ2-7, the V gene TRBV29-1, with a weak D call TRBD2 (5 bases). The CDR3 runs 11 residues. Trimming removed 3 bases from V and 3 bases from J, with 6 bases in between. Germline lookup yields CDR1 SQVTM and CDR2 ANQGSEA. The CDR3 loop is CSVDRGYEQYF. The CDR3 DNA sequence: TGCAGCGTTGATCGGGGCTACGAGCAGTACTTC.

The genes are TRBV4-2 and TRBJ2-7, with a possible D match to TRBD1 (6 bases). Between the trimmed V and J ends, which lost 5 bases and 2 bases, there was a span of 16 bases. This CDR3 has 15 residues. Germline assignment: CDR1 LGHNA and CDR2 YNFKEQ. CDR3 sequence (DNA): TGTGCCAGCAGCGTTACCGGGACACTTGCCTACGAGCAGTACTTC. Translated, it gives CASSVTGTLAYEQYF.

With regard to this clone: Lacking the conserved final phenylalanine or tryptophan, this CDR3 likely reflects a read error. The rearrangement joins TRBV30 to TRBJ1-1; D gene ambiguous. CDR1 is GTSNPN, CDR2 SVGIG, per germline (reference sequence). V dropped 0 bases and J dropped 1 base, with 6 bases sitting between them. The CDR3 is 13 residues long. CDR3 region: CAWSVWANTEAFS. CDR3 DNA: TGTGCCTGGAGTGTTTGGGCGAACACTGAAGCTTTCTCT.

There are a few counts of this clone. The genes are TRBV7-9 and TRBJ2-6, with no clear D. The CDR3 sequence is 15 residues long. Looked up from germline, CDR1 is SEHNR and CDR2 is FQNEAQ (reference sequence). Trimming pared 3 bases from V and 0 bases from J, leaving 6 bases between. Here the CDR3 DNA reads TGTGCCAGCAGCTTTACCACCTCTGGGGCCAACGTCCTGACTTTC. This encodes CASSFTTSGANVLTF. Supplemented by reference TRBV7-9 and TRBJ2-6, the full variable domain reads DTGVSQNPRHKITKRGQNVTFRCDPISEHNRLYWYRQTLGQGPEFLTYFQNEAQLEKSRLLSDRFSAERPKGSFSTLEIQRTEQGDSAMYLCASSFTTSGANVLTFGAGSRLTVL.

This chain joins TRBV29-1 and TRBJ2-1; maybe TRBD2 (6 bases). V shed 8 bases and J shed 5 bases, with 13 bases lying between them. Looked up from germline, CDR1 is SQVTM and CDR2 is ANQGSEA. The CDR3 has 12 amino acids. CDR3: CSPAWGDNEQFF. DNA for the CDR3: TGCAGCCCCGCTTGGGGGGACAATGAGCAGTTCTTC.

In its sample, this clone was seen a few times. The chain carries TRBV23-1 and TRBJ2-4, with 7 positions matching TRBD1. TRBV23-1 is an open reading frame whose function is uncertain. The CDR3 sequence is 17 residues long. The V gene end was trimmed by 3 bases and the J gene end by 6 bases; junction bases not matched to a gene: 14. CDR3 protein: CASSHPGGRCTGNIQYF. DNA of the CDR3: TGCGCCAGCAGTCATCCAGGGGGAAGGTGTACGGGAAACATTCAGTACTTC.

The chain is built from TRBV2 and TRBJ2-1; D possibly corresponds to TRBD1 (6 bases). This CDR3 region has 13 residues. Deletions cut 7 bases from V and 3 bases from J, with 10 bases between. CDR1 is SNHLY, CDR2 FYNNEI, per germline. CDR3 loop: CASILDSYNEQFF. Here the CDR3 DNA reads TGTGCCAGCATCCTGGACAGCTACAATGAGCAGTTCTTC.

This clone turned up a few times. The chain links TRBV30 to TRBJ2-3; possibly TRBD1 or TRBD2 for D (5 bases each). This CDR3 contains 14 residues. The V gene's germline CDR1 is GTSNPN and CDR2 SVGIG (reference sequence). Trimming took 2 bases from V and 0 from J, leaving 9 bases between them. In nucleotides, the CDR3 is TGTGCCTGGAGTTTGGGACCAAGCACAGATACGCAGTATTTT. Encoded protein: CAWSLGPSTDTQYF.

In this sample, this clone turned up a few times. The chain joins TRBV7-2 to TRBJ2-1; D is undetermined. V was shortened by 5 bases and J by 6 bases, with 17 bases between the two germline ends. The CDR3 consists of 15 residues. The germline CDR1 and CDR2 sequences are SGHTA and FQGNSA. This CDR3 reads CASSPLDHSGNEQFF. The DNA of the CDR3 is TGTGCCAGCAGCCCATTGGATCACTCGGGCAATGAGCAGTTCTTC.

In its sample, this clone was seen a few times. The chain uses TRBV14 and TRBJ2-4; no reliable D call. Germline CDR1 and CDR2: SGHDN and FVKESK. The CDR3 sequence is 13 residues long. Trimming shortened V by 1 base and J by 9 bases, and 10 bases separated the two germline ends. The CDR3 DNA follows: TGTGCCAGCAGCCAAGGGCCAGCCGGCATTCAGTACTTC. It translates to CASSQGPAGIQYF. The variable domain in full, with the rest retrieved from reference TRBV14 and TRBJ2-4, is EAGVTQFPSHSVIEKGQTVTLRCDPISGHDNLYWYRRVMGKEIKFLLHFVKESKQDESGMPNNRFLAERTGGTYSTLKVQPAELEDSGVYFCASSQGPAGIQYFGAGTRLSVL.

The chain employs TRBV30 and TRBJ2-1, with 9 positions matching TRBD2. The trim removed 6 bases at V and 5 bases at J, leaving 8 bases unmatched. The length of the CDR3 is 14 residues. The germline V gene has CDR1 GTSNPN and CDR2 SVGIG (reference sequence). CDR3 sequence reads: CACDYSGSDNEQFF. The DNA for the CDR3 is TGTGCCTGTGACTATAGCGGGAGTGACAATGAGCAGTTCTTC.

Concerning this clone itself: The sample carries other DNA sequences with the same CDR3. The rearrangement links TRBV2 to TRBJ1-1; possible D gene TRBD1, 5 bases. The CDR3 consists of 13 residues. V was cut by 2 bases and J by 1 base, with 5 bases left in between. Germline-derived CDR1 and CDR2 are SNHLY and FYNNEI. This CDR3 is CASSEQGNTEAFF. As DNA, the CDR3 is TGTGCCAGCAGTGAACAGGGGAACACTGAAGCTTTCTTT.

The chain has TRBV9 and TRBJ2-1; D is undetermined. The germline CDR1 and CDR2 sequences are SGDLS and YYNGEE. This CDR3 is 16 amino acids long. V was cut by 0 bases and J by 0 bases, with 10 bases left in between. In DNA, the CDR3 is TGTGCCAGCAGCGTAGGTATAGGTCTCTCCTACAATGAGCAGTTCTTC. It codes for CASSVGIGLSYNEQFF.

To note about this clone: At the DNA level, this CDR3 is encoded by other sequences in the same sample as well. The genes are TRBV5-6 and TRBJ2-5; no firm D call. This CDR3 has 11 residues. Deletions cut 0 bases from V and 5 bases from J, with 2 bases between. Germline V lookup: CDR1 SGHDT, CDR2 YYEEEE. CDR3 sequence: CASSLAETQYF. In DNA form, the CDR3 reads TGTGCCAGCAGCTTGGCGGAGACCCAGTACTTC. Complete variable domain (other parts from reference TRBV5-6 and TRBJ2-5): DAGVTQSPTHLIKTRGQQVTLRCSPKSGHDTVSWYQQALGQGPQFIFQYYEEEERQRGNFPDRFSGHQFPNYSSELNVNALLLGDSALYLCASSLAETQYFGPGTRLLVL.

The chain combines TRBV18 with TRBJ2-1; unclear D gene. Trimming pared 3 bases from V and 9 bases from J, leaving 12 bases between. The CDR3 totals 13 residues. Germline loops: CDR1 KGHSH, CDR2 LQKENI. The CDR3 here is CASSPRTSTEQFF. The DNA for the CDR3 is TGTGCCAGCTCACCGAGGACCTCCACTGAGCAGTTCTTC.